This is a list of T cell receptor beta chains from one sample in a study of early T cells in non-severe SARS-CoV-2 infection. TCRdb re-called the 5' RACE reads through MiXCR, storing one row per CDR3 protein. The sample lists about 72,000 distinct CDR3 sequences; roughly a tenth were seen once. The sample here was whole blood, taken at baseline. Receptors were obtained from an adult who was a healthcare worker with PCR-confirmed SARS-CoV-2 infection or an uninfected control (not recorded which). Each CDR3 is given with its conserved first and last residue. The D gene is left open where the match is weak. Only some rows state a clone size, as once, few, many or a class for expanded clones.

v_call	clone_size	j_call	d_call	cdr3_aa	cdr3_nt
TRBV6-2/TRBV6-3	.	TRBJ1-5	.	CASSFAPREQPQHF	TGTGCCAGCAGTTTCGCCCCCAGGGAGCAGCCCCAGCATTTT
TRBV7-9	.	TRBJ1-5	.	CASSLEGSQNQPQHF	TGTGCCAGCAGCTTAGAAGGCAGTCAGAATCAGCCCCAGCATTTT
TRBV30	many	TRBJ2-2	TRBD2	CAWTGTTHTGELFF	TGTGCCTGGACCGGGACTACCCACACCGGGGAGCTGTTTTTT
TRBV2	.	TRBJ2-5	.	CASSDGVVQETQYF	TGTGCCAGCAGTGATGGGGTGGTTCAAGAGACCCAGTACTTC
TRBV5-1	many	TRBJ1-2	.	CASSLEDNYGYTF	TGCGCCAGCAGCTTGGAGGATAACTATGGCTACACCTTC
TRBV28	few	TRBJ2-7	.	CATEGSYEQYF	TGTGCCACAGAGGGGTCCTACGAGCAGTACTTC
TRBV12-5	.	TRBJ2-3	TRBD1	CASGSWTGNSDTQYF	TGTGCTAGTGGTTCCTGGACAGGGAACTCAGATACGCAGTATTTT
TRBV7-2	few	TRBJ2-1	TRBD2	CASSSRTSGGPYNEQFF	TGTGCCAGCAGCTCACGGACTAGCGGGGGGCCCTACAATGAGCAGTTCTTC
TRBV3-1	few	TRBJ2-7	.	CASSQDRRGTYEQYF	TGTGCCAGCAGCCAAGACAGGCGTGGGACCTACGAGCAGTACTTC
TRBV30	many	TRBJ2-1	TRBD2	CAWMATGTSGEQFF	TGTGCCTGGATGGCAACCGGGACTAGCGGGGAGCAGTTCTTC
TRBV7-6	many	TRBJ2-2	TRBD2	CASSLERGDTGELFF	TGTGCCAGCAGCTTAGAACGGGGGGACACCGGGGAGCTGTTTTTT
TRBV12-3/TRBV12-4	few	TRBJ2-1	TRBD2	CASSVAGGRSYNEQFF	TGTGCCAGCAGCGTAGCGGGGGGAAGGTCCTACAATGAGCAGTTCTTC
TRBV6-2/TRBV6-3	.	TRBJ2-5	.	CASSYLNQAGPRETQYF	TGTGCCAGCAGTTACCTTAATCAGGCCGGCCCTCGGGAGACCCAGTACTTC
TRBV4-3	.	TRBJ2-1	.	CASSQDGTANEQFF	TGCGCCAGCAGCCAAGATGGCACGGCCAATGAGCAGTTCTTC
TRBV5-1	few	TRBJ2-3	.	CASSLVVRAEDTQYF	TGCGCCAGCAGCTTGGTTGTTCGCGCCGAAGATACGCAGTATTTT
TRBV29-1	few	TRBJ2-3	TRBD2	CSVEKRGGRDTQYF	TGCAGCGTTGAAAAGCGGGGGGGTCGAGATACGCAGTATTTT
TRBV7-9	few	TRBJ1-2	.	CASSLRGYGYTF	TGTGCCAGCAGCTTACGGGGCTATGGCTACACCTTC
TRBV4-3	.	TRBJ2-7	.	CASSLRDGAYEQYF	TGCGCCAGCAGCCTCCGGGACGGAGCCTACGAGCAGTACTTC
TRBV9	.	TRBJ2-5	.	CASSRSFRANLGDPKETQYF	TGTGCCAGCAGTCGTAGTTTCCGAGCCAATTTGGGGGACCCAAAAGAGACCCAGTACTTC
TRBV7-8	.	TRBJ1-1	.	CASSRRTQSNTEAFF	TGTGCCAGCAGTCGCAGGACCCAAAGTAACACTGAAGCTTTCTTT
TRBV7-2	many	TRBJ2-6	.	CASSLRVSGQRSGANVLTF	TGTGCCAGCAGCTTACGAGTAAGCGGTCAACGCTCTGGGGCCAACGTCCTGACTTTC
TRBV4-3	few	TRBJ2-3	.	CASSSARDREYTDTQYF	TGCGCCAGCAGCTCCGCCCGAGATCGCGAGTACACAGATACGCAGTATTTT
TRBV6-5	many	TRBJ1-1	TRBD1	CASSPSVQGDTEAFF	TGTGCCAGCAGTCCTTCGGTTCAGGGGGACACTGAAGCTTTCTTT
TRBV7-2	many	TRBJ2-5	.	CASSLLKETQYF	TGTGCCAGCAGCTTACTTAAAGAGACCCAGTACTTC
TRBV19	many	TRBJ1-4	TRBD1	CASTRDRATTNEKLFF	TGTGCCAGTACCCGGGACAGGGCAACAACTAATGAAAAACTGTTTTTT
TRBV10-3	few	TRBJ2-7	TRBD1	CAISESAGTGGGYEQYF	TGTGCCATCAGTGAGTCGGCCGGGACAGGGGGCGGATACGAGCAGTACTTC
TRBV7-2	.	TRBJ2-3	.	CASTLLAGPSTDTQYF	TGTGCCAGCACCCTTTTGGCGGGCCCGAGCACAGATACGCAGTATTTT
TRBV29-1	.	TRBJ1-2	.	CSVVPGTYGYTF	TGCAGCGTTGTTCCAGGGACCTATGGCTACACCTTC
TRBV18	few	TRBJ2-2	.	CASSPNVGSNTGELFF	TGTGCCAGCTCACCAAACGTAGGTTCGAACACCGGGGAGCTGTTTTTT
TRBV24-1	few	TRBJ2-1	.	CATSGLRGDNEQFF	TGTGCCACCAGTGGATTGCGCGGGGACAATGAGCAGTTCTTC